These 8 T cell receptor beta chains came from one sample sequenced in a study of cytomegalovirus exposure and HLA in healthy donors. The PCR used 60 Vbeta and 13 Jbeta primers. Some clones are missing from TCRdb's copy, which holds only in-frame ones; the method was immunoSEQ multiplex PCR. This sample has 75,000 to 90,000 clones; 85% occur once, and the top ten carry about 7.2%. The specimen was PBMCs. These receptors were obtained from a man aged 35 to 55 in good health and CMV-seropositive.

The gene calls are TRBV4-2 and TRBJ2-3, with TRBD2 matching over 7 bases. The V gene end was trimmed by 0 bases and the J gene end by 8 bases; junction bases not matched to a gene: 8. Germline V gene sequence: CDR1 LGHNA, CDR2 YNFKEQ. The CDR3 spans 15 residues. The CDR3 protein is CASSQDGAGEPTQYF. In DNA form, the CDR3 reads TGTGCCAGCAGCCAAGATGGGGCGGGGGAACCTACGCAGTATTTT.

V is TRBV11-2 and J is TRBJ2-7; TRBD2 agrees at 7 bases. Trimming cost V 0 bases and J 0 bases; bases outside gene matches: 8. The germline gives CDR1 SGHAT, CDR2 FQNNGV. This CDR3 spans 17 amino acids. The CDR3 loop reads CASSLDGGTISSYEQYF. The CDR3 bases are TGTGCCAGCAGCTTAGATGGGGGGACTATCAGCTCCTACGAGCAGTACTTC.

In this sample, this clone turned up once. The rearrangement uses TRBV20-1 and TRBJ2-1; D gene uncertain. The CDR3 sequence is 11 residues long. V dropped 3 bases and J dropped 12 bases, with 12 bases sitting between them. Per germline, CDR1 DFQATT and CDR2 SNEGSKA (reference sequence). As DNA, the CDR3 is TGCAGTGCTAGTGATACAGTCGCGCAGTTCTTC. Encoded protein: CSASDTVAQFF.

This chain joins TRBV5-5 and TRBJ2-5; tentative D call: TRBD1 (6 bases). This CDR3 is built from 14 residues. The V and J ends lost 1 base and 1 base respectively, with 8 bases between them. The germline CDR1 and CDR2 sequences are SGHKS and YYEKEE (reference sequence). The CDR3 reads CASSLTGTQETQYF. DNA for the CDR3: TGTGCCAGCAGCTTGACAGGGACCCAAGAGACCCAGTACTTC.

This chain connects TRBV19 to TRBJ2-5; TRBD2 agrees at 7 bases. The V segment lost 4 bases and the J segment 4 bases; nucleotides outside the gene matches: 9. The CDR3 extends over 15 amino acids. From germline, CDR1 is LNHDA and CDR2 SQIVND (reference sequence). As DNA, the CDR3 is TGTGCCAGTAGTACTAGCGGCCTGAACGCAGAGACCCAGTACTTC. Translation gives CASSTSGLNAETQYF. The full variable domain, in which reference TRBV19 and TRBJ2-5 provide the parts outside the CDR3, is DGGITQSPKYLFRKEGQNVTLSCEQNLNHDAMYWYRQDPGQGLRLIYYSQIVNDFQKGDIAEGYSVSREKKESFPLTVTSAQKNPTAFYLCASSTSGLNAETQYFGPGTRLLVL.

The chain combines TRBV9 with TRBJ2-2; 9 bases are a match to TRBD2. V trimming: 3 bases; J trimming: 8 bases; junction bases outside the gene matches: 8. Germline-derived CDR1 and CDR2 are SGDLS and YYNGEE. The CDR3 runs 15 residues. CDR3 in DNA: TGTGCCAGCAGCGACAGCGGGGGGCGAGGGGGGGAGCTGTTTTTT. Residues: CASSDSGGRGGELFF.

The chain is built from TRBV19 and TRBJ1-4; maybe TRBD1 (5 bases). Germline CDR1 reads LNHDA; CDR2 reads SQIVND (reference sequence). V was trimmed by 5 bases and J by 4 bases, leaving 11 bases between them. The CDR3 totals 14 residues. The CDR3 here is CASSSGRVNEKLFF. CDR3 nucleotides: TGTGCCAGTAGTTCAGGGAGGGTTAATGAAAAACTGTTTTTT.

Note on this clone: The same CDR3 also results from other DNA sequences found in this sample. In DNA form, the CDR3 reads TGTGCCAGCAGTGTAAGCAGGGGAAAGGAGACCCAGTACTTC. Its translation is CASSVSRGKETQYF. The rearrangement links TRBV6-1 to TRBJ2-5; the D gene is possibly TRBD1 (6 bases). Germline V gives CDR1 MNHNS, CDR2 SASEGT. The V and J ends lost 4 bases and 5 bases respectively, with 14 bases between them. The CDR3 totals 14 residues.